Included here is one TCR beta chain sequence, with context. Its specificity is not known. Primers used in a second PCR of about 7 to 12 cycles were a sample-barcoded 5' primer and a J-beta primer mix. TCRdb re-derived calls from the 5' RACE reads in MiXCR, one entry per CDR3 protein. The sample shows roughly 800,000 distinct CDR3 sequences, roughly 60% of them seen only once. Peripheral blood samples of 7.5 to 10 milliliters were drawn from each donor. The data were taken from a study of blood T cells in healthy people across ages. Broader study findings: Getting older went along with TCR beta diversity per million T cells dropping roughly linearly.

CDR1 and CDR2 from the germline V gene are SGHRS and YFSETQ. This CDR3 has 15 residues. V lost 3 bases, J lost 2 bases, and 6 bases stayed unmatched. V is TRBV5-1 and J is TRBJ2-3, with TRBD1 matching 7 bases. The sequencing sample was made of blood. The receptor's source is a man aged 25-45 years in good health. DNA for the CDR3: TGCGCCAGCAGCTGGAGGACAGGTCCCACAGATACGCAGTATTTT. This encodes CASSWRTGPTDTQYF. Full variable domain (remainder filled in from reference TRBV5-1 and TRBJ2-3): KAGVTQTPRYLIKTRGQQVTLSCSPISGHRSVSWYQQTPGQGLQFLFEYFSETQRNKGNFPGRFSGRQFSNSRSEMNVSTLELGDSALYLCASSWRTGPTDTQYFGPGTRLTVL.